The 14 T cell receptor beta chains given below trace back to one sample, sequenced in a study of blood T cell repertoires in COVID-19. TCRdb's table, derived via immunoSEQ multiplex PCR, lists solely in-frame clones and lacks some. The sample yields around 270,000 clones, 84% seen once. The sample comprised peripheral blood. The receptors come from a woman aged 40 to 55 who had recovered from COVID-19.

The sample holds a few counts of this clone. The genes are TRBV27 and TRBJ2-7, with 7 bases identical to TRBD2. V gave up 3 bases and J gave up 6 bases; unmatched junction bases: 8. The CDR3 extends over 14 amino acids. Germline CDR1 and CDR2: MNHEY and SMNVEV (reference sequence). For the CDR3, the DNA is TGTGCCAGCAGTTTCCAAGGGGAGGGTATCGAGCAGTACTTC. As protein: CASSFQGEGIEQYF.

The CDR3 DNA reads TGTGCCAGCAGCGTAGAGGCAAGGGAGGGGGAAGGAAACACCATATATTTT. Residues: CASSVEAREGEGNTIYF. This chain links TRBV9 with TRBJ1-3; tentative D call: TRBD1 (6 bases). The germline CDR1 and CDR2 sequences are SGDLS and YYNGEE. V gave up 0 bases and J gave up 4 bases, with 17 bases separating them. The CDR3 consists of 17 residues.

The V gene is TRBV27, the J gene TRBJ2-5, with TRBD2 matching over 8 bases. Germline V gene lookup returns CDR1 MNHEY and CDR2 SMNVEV (reference sequence). The CDR3 loop spans 11 amino acids. V trimming: 7 bases; J trimming: 7 bases; junction bases outside the gene matches: 2. CDR3 amino acids: CASIREGTQYF. CDR3 sequence (DNA): TGTGCCAGCATCCGGGAGGGGACCCAGTACTTC.

Here the CDR3 DNA reads TGTGCCAGTAGTATAGGGGGGGGACACCGTAATTCACCCCTCCACTTT. This encodes CASSIGGGHRNSPLHF. The V gene is TRBV19, the J gene TRBJ1-6; TRBD1 might be the D (6 bases). V lost 1 base and J 6 bases, leaving 13 bases between the germline ends. Looked up from germline, CDR1 is LNHDA and CDR2 is SQIVND (reference sequence). There are 16 residues in the CDR3. Drawing the rest from reference TRBV19 and TRBJ1-6, the complete variable domain is DGGITQSPKYLFRKEGQNVTLSCEQNLNHDAMYWYRQDPGQGLRLIYYSQIVNDFQKGDIAEGYSVSREKKESFPLTVTSAQKNPTAFYLCASSIGGGHRNSPLHFGNGTRLTVT.

This clone was counted only a few times. V gene TRBV7-6 combines with J gene TRBJ2-1; 15 nucleotides line up with TRBD2. After removal of 3 bases from V and 7 bases from J, the junction contained 7 bases not matched to a gene. CDR1 SGHVS and CDR2 FNYEAQ come from the germline V gene. The CDR3 has 17 amino acids. Here the CDR3 DNA reads TGTGCCAGCAGCTTCGCCGGGACTAGCGGGGGGTGGAATGAGCAGTTCTTC. Translating gives CASSFAGTSGGWNEQFF.

The chain links TRBV6-5 to TRBJ1-1; D call uncertain. The CDR3 has 13 amino acids. The germline V gene encodes CDR1 MNHEY and CDR2 SVGAGI. Trimming removed 6 bases from V and 1 base from J, with 9 bases in between. The CDR3 nucleotides are TGTGCCAGCAGGTGGCGGTGGAACACTGAAGCTTTCTTT. This translates into CASRWRWNTEAFF.

This rearrangement joins TRBV5-6 to TRBJ1-2; D gene unclear. The CDR3 sequence is 18 residues long. Germline loops: CDR1 SGHDT, CDR2 YYEEEE. Trimming took 3 bases from V and 3 from J, leaving 24 bases between them. DNA for the CDR3: TGTGCCAGCAGCTCTTCCCCAATGGTGTGGAGGCCCTACTATGGCTACACCTTC. Translation gives CASSSSPMVWRPYYGYTF.

This chain uses TRBV7-9 with TRBJ1-4, with 9 bases matching TRBD1. Germline values: CDR1 SEHNR, CDR2 FQNEAQ (reference sequence). The CDR3 is made up of 15 amino acids. V lost 4 bases to trimming and J lost 6 bases; unmatched junction nucleotides: 6. The DNA for the CDR3 is TGTGCCAGCAGCTCGCCAGACAGGGGGGATGAAAAACTGTTTTTT. It specifies CASSSPDRGDEKLFF.

The chain links TRBV6-1 to TRBJ1-5, with TRBD1 identical over 10 bases. The CDR3 contains 16 residues. Trimming removed 4 bases from V and 6 bases from J; junction bases left unmatched: 9. Germline V CDR1 and CDR2: MNHNS, SASEGT. The CDR3 here is CASSGGTGANPQPQHF. In DNA form, the CDR3 reads TGTGCCAGCAGTGGAGGGACAGGGGCTAACCCTCAGCCCCAGCATTTT.

The chain is built from TRBV10-3 and TRBJ1-5; unclear D gene. With 6 bases removed from V and 4 bases from J, the gap between germline ends came to 13 bases. CDR3 length: 14 amino acids. Germline V gene sequence: CDR1 ENHRY, CDR2 SYGVKD. CDR3 region: CAISSEDANQPQHF. The CDR3 coding sequence is TGTGCCATCAGCTCGGAGGACGCAAATCAGCCCCAGCATTTT.

This clone occurred many times. The chain recombines TRBV6-4 with TRBJ1-5; perhaps TRBD1 as D (6 bases). The length of the CDR3 is 13 residues. V gave up 8 bases and J gave up 6 bases, with 14 bases separating them. Germline-derived CDR1 and CDR2 are MRHNA and SNTAGT. For the CDR3, the DNA is TGTGCCAGCTCGGCAGGGGAGGGTCAGCCCCAGCATTTT. Residues: CASSAGEGQPQHF.

The V gene is TRBV5-1, the J gene TRBJ2-2, with a possible D match to TRBD1 (5 bases). The CDR3 extends over 15 amino acids. Germline assignment: CDR1 SGHRS and CDR2 YFSETQ. Trimming took 1 base from V and 3 from J, leaving 10 bases between them. For the CDR3, the DNA is TGCGCCAGCAGCTTGAAAGGGGCAGACACCGGGGAGCTGTTTTTT. The encoded protein is CASSLKGADTGELFF.

The chain is built from TRBV2 and TRBJ1-5; D is perhaps TRBD1 (6 bases). V was clipped by 2 bases and J by 1 base, with 9 bases between them. The CDR3 covers 15 residues. Germline assignment: CDR1 SNHLY and CDR2 FYNNEI. CDR3 DNA sequence: TGTGCCAGCAGTGAACCAGGGGTGAGCAATCAGCCCCAGCATTTT. Encoded protein: CASSEPGVSNQPQHF.

This rearrangement joins TRBV28 to TRBJ2-7; D is possibly TRBD2 (6 bases). V lost 2 bases and J 6 bases, leaving 14 bases between the germline ends. Germline CDR1 and CDR2: MDHEN and SYDVKM. This CDR3 has 14 residues. The CDR3 sequence is CASSLLGGPSEQYF. CDR3 nucleotide sequence: TGTGCCAGCAGTTTACTCGGGGGACCCTCCGAGCAGTACTTC.